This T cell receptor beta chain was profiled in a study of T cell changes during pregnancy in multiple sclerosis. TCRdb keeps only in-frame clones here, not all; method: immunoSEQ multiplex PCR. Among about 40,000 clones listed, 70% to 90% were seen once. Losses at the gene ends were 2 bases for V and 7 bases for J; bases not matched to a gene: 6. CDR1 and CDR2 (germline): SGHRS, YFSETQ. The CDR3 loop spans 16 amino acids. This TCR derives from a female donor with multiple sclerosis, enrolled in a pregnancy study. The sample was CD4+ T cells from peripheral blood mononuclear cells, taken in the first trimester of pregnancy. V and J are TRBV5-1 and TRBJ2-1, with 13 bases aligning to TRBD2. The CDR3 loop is CASSLTSGRAQNEQFF. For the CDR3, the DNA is TGCGCCAGCAGCTTAACTAGCGGGAGGGCCCAAAATGAGCAGTTCTTC.